The following is a T cell receptor beta chain sequence with its context. Profiled with immunoSEQ multiplex PCR; TCRdb holds only in-frame clones, not every one. The sample comprises roughly 230,000 clones, about 86% of which are singletons, and less than 5.5% rests with the top ten. Germline values: CDR1 LGHNA, CDR2 YNFKEQ. This CDR3 is built from 16 residues. The V and J ends lost 1 base and 2 bases respectively, with 12 bases between them. The record originates from a study of blood T cell repertoires in COVID-19. The V call is TRBV4-2, the J call TRBJ2-1; possibly TRBD2 for D (6 bases). Sequenced material: peripheral blood. The origin of this receptor is a man aged 50 or older with active or convalescent COVID-19. In DNA, the CDR3 is TGTGCCAGCAGCCAAGTTAGCGGTTCCCCCTACAATGAGCAGTTCTTC. This encodes CASSQVSGSPYNEQFF.